This TCR beta chain was identified during a study of T cells in Graves' hyperthyroidism and ophthalmopathy. This clonotype was detected ten times or more. The CDR3 extends over 15 amino acids. V was clipped by 2 bases and J by 5 bases, with 16 bases between them. Germline CDR1 and CDR2: MDHEN and SYDVKM. TCR beta CDR3 sequences were amplified from RNA transcripts. HTBI primers drove first-round RT-PCR of the TCR CDR3. TCRdb recomputed calls from the multiplex PCR reads with MiXCR, one row per CDR3 protein. The profile covers some 770,000 distinct CDR3 sequences, with about 16% appearing a single time and under 10% taken by the ten largest.

The sequenced material came from blood. This receptor was taken from a young man with Graves' hyperthyroidism. The gene calls are TRBV28 and TRBJ2-7; perhaps TRBD1 as D (5 bases). The CDR3 loop reads CASSLRTGIFDEQYF. The CDR3 bases are TGTGCCAGCAGTTTACGTACAGGTATTTTCGACGAGCAGTACTTC.